This T cell receptor (beta chain) came from a study of blood T cells in healthy people across ages. Turning to the study itself: Template switching recovered approximately one barcoded beta molecule for every two T cells.

This CDR3 has 14 amino acids. With 0 bases removed from V and 5 bases from J, the gap between germline ends came to 12 bases. Germline V gives CDR1 SGHRS, CDR2 YFSETQ. Combining a sample-barcoded 5' primer with a J-beta primer mix, a second PCR ran for about 6 to 11 cycles. TCRdb re-analysed the 5' RACE reads in MiXCR, keeping a single row per CDR3 protein. Of 650,000 to 900,000 distinct CDR3 sequences listed, 62% were seen once; the top ten hold 25% to 35%. This rearrangement joins TRBV5-1 to TRBJ2-7, with D unclear. Sample: blood. This clonotype was obtained from a man in his thirties or forties in good health. CDR3 coding DNA: TGCGCCAGCAGCTTGGCCAGGCCGTCCCACGAGCAGTACTTC. It is translated as CASSLARPSHEQYF.